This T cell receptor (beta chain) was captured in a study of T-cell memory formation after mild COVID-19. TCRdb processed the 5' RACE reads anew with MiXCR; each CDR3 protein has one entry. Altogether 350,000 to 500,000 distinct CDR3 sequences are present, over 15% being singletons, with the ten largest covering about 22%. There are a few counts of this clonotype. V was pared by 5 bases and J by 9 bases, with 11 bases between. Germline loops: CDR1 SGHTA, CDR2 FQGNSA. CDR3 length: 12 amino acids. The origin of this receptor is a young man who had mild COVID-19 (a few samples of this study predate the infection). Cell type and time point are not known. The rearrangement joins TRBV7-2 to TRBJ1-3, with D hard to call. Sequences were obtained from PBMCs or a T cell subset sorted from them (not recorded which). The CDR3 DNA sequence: TGTGCCAGCAGCACTGAAGGAGGCACCATATATTTT. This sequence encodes CASSTEGGTIYF.